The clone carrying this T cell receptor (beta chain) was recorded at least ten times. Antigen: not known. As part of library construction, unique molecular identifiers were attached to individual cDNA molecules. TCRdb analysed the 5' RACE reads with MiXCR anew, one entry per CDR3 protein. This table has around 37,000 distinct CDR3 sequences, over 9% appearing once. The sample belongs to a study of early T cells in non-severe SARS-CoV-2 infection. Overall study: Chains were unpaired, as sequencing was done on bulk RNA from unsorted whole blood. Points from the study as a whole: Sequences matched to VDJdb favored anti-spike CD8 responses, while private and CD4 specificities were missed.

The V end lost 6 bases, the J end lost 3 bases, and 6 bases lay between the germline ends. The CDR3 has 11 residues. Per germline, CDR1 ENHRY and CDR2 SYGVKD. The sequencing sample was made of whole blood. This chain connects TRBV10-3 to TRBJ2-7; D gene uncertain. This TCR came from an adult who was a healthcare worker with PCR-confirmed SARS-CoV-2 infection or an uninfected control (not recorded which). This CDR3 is CAISNNYEQYF. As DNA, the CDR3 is TGTGCCATCAGCAACAACTACGAGCAGTACTTC.